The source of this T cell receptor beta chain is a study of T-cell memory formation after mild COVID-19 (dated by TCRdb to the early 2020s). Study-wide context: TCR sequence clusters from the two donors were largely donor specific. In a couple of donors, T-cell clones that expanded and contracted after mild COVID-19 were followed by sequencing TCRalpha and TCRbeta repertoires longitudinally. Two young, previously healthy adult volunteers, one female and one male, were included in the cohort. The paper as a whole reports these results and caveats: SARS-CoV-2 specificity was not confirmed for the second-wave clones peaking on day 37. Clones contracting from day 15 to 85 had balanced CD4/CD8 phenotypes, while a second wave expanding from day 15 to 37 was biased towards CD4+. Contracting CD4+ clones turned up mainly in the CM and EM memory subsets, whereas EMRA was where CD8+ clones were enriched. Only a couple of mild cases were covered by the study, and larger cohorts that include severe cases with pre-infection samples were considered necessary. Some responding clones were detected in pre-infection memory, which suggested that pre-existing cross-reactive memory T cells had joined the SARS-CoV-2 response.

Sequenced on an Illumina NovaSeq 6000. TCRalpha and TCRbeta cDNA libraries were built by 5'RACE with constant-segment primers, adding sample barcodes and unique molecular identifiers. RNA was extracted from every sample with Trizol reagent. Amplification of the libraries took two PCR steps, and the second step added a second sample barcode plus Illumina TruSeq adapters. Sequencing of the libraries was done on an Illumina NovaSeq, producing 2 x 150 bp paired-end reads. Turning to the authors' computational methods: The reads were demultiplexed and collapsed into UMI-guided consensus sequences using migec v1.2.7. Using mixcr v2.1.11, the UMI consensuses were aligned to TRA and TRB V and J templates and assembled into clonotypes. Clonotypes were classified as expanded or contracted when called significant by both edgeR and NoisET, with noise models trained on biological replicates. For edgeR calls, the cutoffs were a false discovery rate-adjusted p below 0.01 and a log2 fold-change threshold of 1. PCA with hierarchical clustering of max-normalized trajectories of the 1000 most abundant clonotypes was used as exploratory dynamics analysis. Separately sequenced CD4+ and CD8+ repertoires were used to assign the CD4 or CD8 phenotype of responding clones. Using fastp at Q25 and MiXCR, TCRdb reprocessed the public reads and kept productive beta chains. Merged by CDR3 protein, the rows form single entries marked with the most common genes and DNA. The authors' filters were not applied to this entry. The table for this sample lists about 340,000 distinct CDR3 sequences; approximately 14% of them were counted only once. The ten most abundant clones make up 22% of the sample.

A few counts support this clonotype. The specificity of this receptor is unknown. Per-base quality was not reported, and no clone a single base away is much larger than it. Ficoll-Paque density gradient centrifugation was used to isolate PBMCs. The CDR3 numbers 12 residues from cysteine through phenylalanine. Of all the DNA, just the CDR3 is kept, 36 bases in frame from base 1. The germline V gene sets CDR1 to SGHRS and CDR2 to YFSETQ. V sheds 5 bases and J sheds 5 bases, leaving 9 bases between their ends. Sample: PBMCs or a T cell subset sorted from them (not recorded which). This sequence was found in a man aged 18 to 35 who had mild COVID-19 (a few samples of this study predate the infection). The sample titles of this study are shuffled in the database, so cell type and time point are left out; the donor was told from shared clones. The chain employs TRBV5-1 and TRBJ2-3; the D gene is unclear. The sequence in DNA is TGCGCCAGCAGGGAGAACGTAGATACGCAGTATTTT. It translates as CASRENVDTQYF.